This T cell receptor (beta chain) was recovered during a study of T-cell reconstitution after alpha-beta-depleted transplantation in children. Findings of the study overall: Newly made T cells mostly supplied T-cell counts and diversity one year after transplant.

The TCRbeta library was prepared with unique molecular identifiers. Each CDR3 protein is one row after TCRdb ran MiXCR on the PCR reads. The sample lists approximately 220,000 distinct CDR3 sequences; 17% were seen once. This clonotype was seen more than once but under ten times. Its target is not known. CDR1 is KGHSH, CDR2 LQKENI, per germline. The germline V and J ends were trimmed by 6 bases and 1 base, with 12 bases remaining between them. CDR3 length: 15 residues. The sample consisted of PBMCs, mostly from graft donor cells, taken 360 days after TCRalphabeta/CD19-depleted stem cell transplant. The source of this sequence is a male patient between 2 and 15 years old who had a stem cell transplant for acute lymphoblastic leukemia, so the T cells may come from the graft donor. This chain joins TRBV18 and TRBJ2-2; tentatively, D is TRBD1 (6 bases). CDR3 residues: CASSTRTENTGELFF. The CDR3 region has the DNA TGTGCCAGCTCGACAAGGACAGAGAACACCGGGGAGCTGTTTTTT.